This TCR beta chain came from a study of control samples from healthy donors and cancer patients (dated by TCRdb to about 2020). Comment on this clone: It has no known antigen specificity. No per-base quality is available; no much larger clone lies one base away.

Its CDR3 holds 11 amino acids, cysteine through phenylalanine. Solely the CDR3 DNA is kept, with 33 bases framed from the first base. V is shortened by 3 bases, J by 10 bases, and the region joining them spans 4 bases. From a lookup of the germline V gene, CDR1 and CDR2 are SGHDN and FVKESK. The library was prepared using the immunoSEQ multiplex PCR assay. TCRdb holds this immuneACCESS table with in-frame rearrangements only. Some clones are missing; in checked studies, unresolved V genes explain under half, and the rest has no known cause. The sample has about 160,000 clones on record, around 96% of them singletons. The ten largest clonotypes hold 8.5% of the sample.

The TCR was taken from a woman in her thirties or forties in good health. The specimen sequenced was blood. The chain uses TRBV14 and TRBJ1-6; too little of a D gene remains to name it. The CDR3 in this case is CASSHGSPLHF. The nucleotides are TGTGCCAGCAGCCACGGCTCACCCCTCCACTTT.